These 6 T cell receptor beta chains came from one sample sequenced in a study of blood T cells in healthy people across ages. Combining a sample-barcoded 5' primer with a J-beta primer mix, a second PCR ran for about 7 to 11 cycles. Each CDR3 protein is one row after TCRdb ran MiXCR on the 5' RACE reads. The sample includes around 500,000 distinct CDR3 sequences, about 27% seen only once; the top ten take approximately 3.3%. These data were likewise used in another study, on T cells of mothers and their children.

Sequencing was performed on blood. The receptors were gathered from a boy between 2 and 10 years old in good health.

This clonotype has a handful of counts. V usage is TRBV7-6 and J usage is TRBJ2-1; D unclear. Trimming left V 7 bases short and J 8 bases short, with 9 bases between. Looked up from germline, CDR1 is SGHVS and CDR2 is FNYEAQ. The CDR3 contains 11 residues. The CDR3 DNA follows: TGTGCCAGCATGGTTAATCATGAGCAGTTCTTC. This codes for CASMVNHEQFF.

The genes are TRBV29-1 and TRBJ2-1, with 13 bases matching TRBD2. This CDR3 has 17 residues. The J segment lost 1 base and the V segment lost 1 base, leaving 4 bases of the junction unmatched. CDR1 is SQVTM and CDR2 is ANQGSEA in the germline V gene. The CDR3 DNA sequence: TGCAGCGTTGAAGGCGGGACTAGCGGGGTGTCCTACAATGAGCAGTTCTTC. This encodes CSVEGGTSGVSYNEQFF.

This clonotype occurred once. One junction end does not reproduce the germline sequence, and a read error may be involved. The V gene is TRBV12-3 or TRBV12-4, the J gene TRBJ2-4, with a tentative D call TRBD2 (6 bases). This CDR3 is built from 14 residues. CDR3 sequence (DNA): TGTACCAGCAGTAGCGGTAGGGTTGGGAACATTCAGTACTTC. It translates to CTSSSGRVGNIQYF.

In this sample, this clonotype turned up a few times. This chain joins TRBV7-9 and TRBJ2-7; D ambiguous. The CDR3 runs to 12 residues. The V and J ends lost 5 bases and 3 bases respectively, with 8 bases between them. Germline-derived CDR1 and CDR2 are SEHNR and FQNEAQ (reference sequence). The CDR3 sequence is CASSRDDYEQYF. The CDR3, as DNA: TGTGCCAGCAGCCGAGACGACTACGAGCAGTACTTC.

This clonotype has just a few counts. The chain uses TRBV19 and TRBJ2-1, with a weak D call TRBD2 (6 bases). The germline V gene encodes CDR1 LNHDA and CDR2 SQIVND (reference sequence). The CDR3 totals 15 residues. Between the trimmed V and J ends, which lost 8 bases and 2 bases, there was a span of 16 bases. CDR3 nucleotides: TGTGCCAGTGGGGGGTTGGCCGCCACCTACAATGAGCAGTTCTTC. Its protein is CASGGLAATYNEQFF. Combining the CDR3 with reference TRBV19 and TRBJ2-1 gives the whole variable domain DGGITQSPKYLFRKEGQNVTLSCEQNLNHDAMYWYRQDPGQGLRLIYYSQIVNDFQKGDIAEGYSVSREKKESFPLTVTSAQKNPTAFYLCASGGLAATYNEQFFGPGTRLTVL.

CDR3 residues: CASSLGRTGANVLTF. Written as DNA, the CDR3 is TGCGCCAGCAGCTTGGGGAGGACTGGGGCCAACGTCCTGACTTTC. The chain joins TRBV5-1 to TRBJ2-6, with D perhaps TRBD2 (5 bases). The ends were cut back, 0 bases at V and 2 bases at J, with 6 bases in the middle. Germline V gene lookup returns CDR1 SGHRS and CDR2 YFSETQ. This CDR3 region has 15 residues.